This passage covers 16 T cell receptor beta chains from one sample sequenced in a study of OX40 agonist ivuxolimab in advanced cancers. Method: immunoSEQ multiplex PCR; TCRdb's copy keeps in-frame clones and lacks some. The sample yields over 40,000 clones, roughly nine tenths seen once. Sequenced here: CD4+ or CD8+ T cells sorted from blood, sampled in a trial of the OX40 agonist ivuxolimab. These receptors originate from an adult with an advanced solid tumor such as melanoma, head and neck, liver or kidney cancer.

The chain joins TRBV19 to TRBJ2-2; TRBD1 matches 7 bases. Losses at the gene ends were 7 bases for V and 0 bases for J; bases not matched to a gene: 5. This CDR3 region has 15 residues. Germline-derived CDR1 and CDR2 are LNHDA and SQIVND (reference sequence). CDR3 coding DNA: TGTGCCAGTAATAGGCAGGGGGCGAACACCGGGGAGCTGTTTTTT. It translates to CASNRQGANTGELFF.

This clone was seen a handful of times. V usage is TRBV6-4 and J usage is TRBJ2-6; D might be TRBD1 or TRBD2, each matching 7 bases. The V gene lost 6 bases and the J gene lost 2 bases, with 14 bases spanning the gap. From germline, CDR1 is MRHNA and CDR2 SNTAGT. The CDR3 has 16 amino acids. The CDR3 region has the DNA TGTGCCAGCAGCGAGCAGGGGGGGACTGGGGCCAACGTCCTGACTTTC. Translated, it gives CASSEQGGTGANVLTF.

The rearrangement links TRBV29-1 to TRBJ2-1; tentative D call: TRBD2 (6 bases). Germline V gives CDR1 SQVTM, CDR2 ANQGSEA. The CDR3 sequence is 13 residues long. Trimming took 1 base from V and 5 from J, leaving 9 bases between them. CDR3 DNA: TGCAGCGTTGAAGCGGCGGGGCACAATGAGCAGTTCTTC. It translates to CSVEAAGHNEQFF.

The CDR3 DNA sequence: TGTGCCAGCGGAACAGGGGGCACAGATACGCAGTATTTT. Translating gives CASGTGGTDTQYF. V usage is TRBV28 and J usage is TRBJ2-3, with 7 bases fitting TRBD1. Trimming took 8 bases from V and 1 from J; bases not matched to a gene: 3. Per germline, CDR1 MDHEN and CDR2 SYDVKM. The CDR3 extends over 13 amino acids.

The CDR3 loop is CASSVGDQNSPLHF. In DNA, the CDR3 is TGTGCCAGCAGCGTAGGGGATCAAAATTCACCCCTCCACTTT. V gene TRBV9 combines with J gene TRBJ1-6; D uncertain. V lost 0 bases to trimming and J lost 7 bases, with 8 bases between them. Germline V gene lookup returns CDR1 SGDLS and CDR2 YYNGEE. The CDR3 covers 14 residues.

This chain links TRBV7-2 with TRBJ2-7, with 7 bases fitting TRBD1. The CDR3 is 15 residues long. The ends lost 2 bases at V and 6 bases at J; junction bases unmatched: 10. Germline V CDR1 and CDR2: SGHTA, FQGNSA. This CDR3 is CASSLRSGTAIEQYF. For the CDR3, the DNA is TGTGCCAGCAGCTTACGCTCCGGGACAGCTATCGAGCAGTACTTC.

The V and J genes are TRBV18 and TRBJ2-2; D gene uncertain. Trimming took 2 bases from V and 5 from J, leaving 12 bases between them. This CDR3 region has 15 residues. Per germline, CDR1 KGHSH and CDR2 LQKENI. The CDR3 nucleotides read TGTGCCAGCTCACCAGAAGGGTTAGGAACCGGGGAGCTGTTTTTT. Translating gives CASSPEGLGTGELFF.

This chain joins TRBV6-4 and TRBJ2-5; the D gene is possibly TRBD2 (6 bases). CDR1 is MRHNA, CDR2 SNTAGT, per germline. Trimming cost V 4 bases and J 5 bases, with 11 bases left between them. The CDR3 is 13 amino acids. In DNA, the CDR3 is TGTGCCAGCAGTGCGGGACTTCTGGAGACCCAGTACTTC. It specifies CASSAGLLETQYF.

The chain uses TRBV14 and TRBJ2-6; 11 nucleotides agree with TRBD1. Germline-derived CDR1 and CDR2 are SGHDN and FVKESK. The V gene end was trimmed by 6 bases and the J gene end by 5 bases; junction bases not matched to a gene: 12. This CDR3 is 18 amino acids long. Here the CDR3 DNA reads TGTGCCAGCAGTCAACTCGGACAGGGGGCGCTTAGGGCCAACGTCCTGACTTTC. Translation gives CASSQLGQGALRANVLTF.

The rearrangement joins TRBV7-3 to TRBJ2-1; D is unresolved. This CDR3 is built from 13 residues. The germline V and J ends were trimmed by 2 bases and 7 bases, with 9 bases remaining between them. Germline values: CDR1 SGHTA, CDR2 FQGTGA. Here the CDR3 reads CASSLSLANEQFF. The CDR3 DNA reads as TGTGCCAGCAGCTTATCCCTCGCTAATGAGCAGTTCTTC.

The chain uses TRBV6-6 and TRBJ1-4, with unresolved D. The CDR3 totals 14 residues. V gave up 7 bases and J gave up 8 bases, with 17 bases separating them. CDR1 is MNHNY, CDR2 SVGAGI, per germline (reference sequence). In DNA form, the CDR3 reads TGTGCCAGCACGGGGTCAGGCAAAACCGAAAAACTGTTTTTT. Protein product: CASTGSGKTEKLFF.

V gene TRBV9 combines with J gene TRBJ2-3; possible D gene TRBD2, 5 bases. The CDR3 contains 15 residues. Germline CDR1 and CDR2: SGDLS and YYNGEE. With 3 bases removed from V and 6 bases from J, the gap between germline ends came to 17 bases. The CDR3 loop reads CASSGYGDFADTQYF. CDR3 sequence (DNA): TGTGCCAGCAGCGGCTACGGGGATTTCGCCGATACGCAGTATTTT.

The V call is TRBV19, the J call TRBJ2-7; a possible D gene is TRBD1 (7 bases). The germline gives CDR1 LNHDA, CDR2 SQIVND (reference sequence). The V gene lost 6 bases and the J gene lost 4 bases, with 10 bases spanning the gap. The CDR3 has 12 amino acids. The CDR3 here is CASSRGRYEQYF. CDR3 nucleotides: TGTGCCAGTAGCAGGGGGAGGTACGAGCAGTACTTC.

The chain combines TRBV5-1 with TRBJ1-2; 7 positions match TRBD1. The CDR3 contains 16 residues. V trimming: 4 bases; J trimming: 2 bases; junction bases outside the gene matches: 11. The V gene's germline CDR1 is SGHRS and CDR2 YFSETQ. The CDR3 bases are TGCGCCAGCAGCCCAACTCCCGGGACAGCGAACTATGGCTACACCTTC. Translated: CASSPTPGTANYGYTF.

V gene TRBV6-5 combines with J gene TRBJ1-2; D not resolved. The CDR3 runs to 14 residues. CDR1 MNHEY and CDR2 SVGAGI come from the germline V gene. The germline V and J ends were trimmed by 3 bases and 1 base, with 9 bases remaining between them. The CDR3 region has the DNA TGTGCCAGCAGTTATAGGCCCAGTAACTATGGCTACACCTTC. Translation gives CASSYRPSNYGYTF.

This clone was picked up a small number of times. V gene TRBV5-1 combines with J gene TRBJ2-2, with TRBD2 identical over 7 bases. CDR3 size: 14 residues. Per germline, CDR1 SGHRS and CDR2 YFSETQ. The V gene end was trimmed by 4 bases and the J gene end by 7 bases; junction bases not matched to a gene: 7. The CDR3 loop is CASSHGLGSGELFF. The CDR3 nucleotides read TGCGCCAGCAGCCACGGACTAGGGAGCGGGGAGCTGTTTTTT. Filled out from reference TRBV5-1 and TRBJ2-2, the complete variable domain reads KAGVTQTPRYLIKTRGQQVTLSCSPISGHRSVSWYQQTPGQGLQFLFEYFSETQRNKGNFPGRFSGRQFSNSRSEMNVSTLELGDSALYLCASSHGLGSGELFFGEGSRLTVL.